This entry is about one T cell receptor (beta chain). In the source study's methods: Reference gene primer amplification in the assay estimated nucleated cell counts. Data came from immunoSEQ multiplex PCR; TCRdb stores just in-frame clones and leaves some out. That table gives V, J and clone size, and the DNA gave D and trimming. The profile shows hundreds of thousands of clones, around four fifths of them singletons. With 6 bases removed from V and 4 bases from J, the gap between germline ends came to 9 bases. Germline assignment: CDR1 MNHEY and CDR2 SVGAGI. The CDR3 runs 13 residues. The data belong to a study of blood T cell repertoires in COVID-19. Study summary: There were acute and convalescent COVID-19 samples, and they came from the United States, Italy and Spain. The cDNA or gDNA used as material had been derived from T cells, B-cell-depleted T cells, or PBMCs.

The rearrangement joins TRBV6-5 to TRBJ2-2, with D maybe TRBD1 (5 bases). The receptor comes from a woman in her 50s with active or convalescent COVID-19. Material: peripheral blood. CDR3 coding DNA: TGTGCCAGCAGCCTCAGGGTCACCGGGGAGCTGTTTTTT. Encoded protein: CASSLRVTGELFF.